This note documents a single TCR beta chain sequence. The data were obtained in a study of cytomegalovirus exposure and HLA in healthy donors. Study-wide background: Under 90% of more than 300 genotyped donors fell in the Caucasian-associated ancestry cluster.

Primers included in the PCR were 60 Vbeta and 13 Jbeta primers. The repertoire was sequenced with immunoSEQ multiplex PCR; TCRdb's copy has only in-frame clones and lacks some. The table shows about 140,000 clones, with about 75% occurring only once. The V gene's germline CDR1 is LNHDA and CDR2 SQIVND (reference sequence). With 7 bases clipped from V and 5 bases from J, the junction kept 17 bases outside the gene matches. The CDR3 is made up of 17 amino acids. The source material was PBMCs. This receptor was obtained from a man between 18 and 29 years old in good health and CMV-seronegative. This chain connects TRBV19 to TRBJ1-1; 9 nucleotides match TRBD1. CDR3 protein: CASTGDRDFRGGTEAFF. CDR3 nucleotide sequence: TGTGCCAGTACTGGGGACAGGGATTTTAGGGGAGGGACTGAAGCTTTCTTT.